A single sample gave rise to the 32 T cell receptor beta chains below, sequenced in a study of T cell repertoires in cytomegalovirus infection. TCRdb ran MiXCR on the reads and lists one entry per CDR3 protein. The sample holds about 150,000 distinct CDR3 sequences, about a quarter seen once. The sequencing sample was made of PBMCs. These receptors were collected from a human donor in good health (CMV status not recorded). Some clones in this sample may be carry-over from other donors' samples.

This clonotype showed up many times. The genes are TRBV4-1 and TRBJ1-5; D not certain. CDR1 MGHRA and CDR2 YSYEKL come from the germline V gene. Trimming shortened V by 0 bases and J by 4 bases, and 4 bases separated the two germline ends. This CDR3 is built from 13 residues. CDR3 sequence reads: CASSQDDNQPQHF. Written as DNA, the CDR3 is TGCGCCAGCAGCCAAGATGATAATCAGCCCCAGCATTTT.

This clonotype was seen repeatedly, ten times or more. The rearrangement uses TRBV7-2 and TRBJ2-7; 7 bases map to TRBD1. V shed 1 base and J 3 bases; nucleotides not matched to a gene: 6. Germline loops: CDR1 SGHTA, CDR2 FQGNSA. This CDR3 region has 15 residues. CDR3 loop: CASSLGGQSNYEQYF. CDR3 DNA: TGTGCCAGCAGCTTAGGGGGACAGTCTAACTACGAGCAGTACTTC.

This clonotype was seen a handful of times. The chain has TRBV12-3 or TRBV12-4 and TRBJ2-1; D may be TRBD2 (5 bases). The V gene lost 6 bases and the J gene lost 7 bases, with 10 bases spanning the gap. The CDR3 is 12 amino acids. CDR3 loop: CASRFGGNEQFF. The CDR3 nucleotides are TGTGCCAGCAGATTTGGCGGGAATGAGCAGTTCTTC.

This chain uses TRBV15 with TRBJ2-7; D gene uncertain. This CDR3 contains 16 residues. Germline lookup yields CDR1 LNHNV and CDR2 YYDKDF (reference sequence). V was trimmed by 3 bases and J by 1 base, leaving 16 bases between them. The CDR3 here is CATSSPLYESSYEQYF. The CDR3 DNA reads as TGTGCCACCAGCAGTCCCCTTTACGAGAGTTCCTACGAGCAGTACTTC.

The V and J genes are TRBV19 and TRBJ2-7; no clear D gene. Germline assignment: CDR1 LNHDA and CDR2 SQIVND (reference sequence). V was shortened by 3 bases and J by 6 bases, with 6 bases between the two germline ends. The CDR3 consists of 11 residues. CDR3 bases: TGTGCCAGTAGTATCCGTGCCGAGCAGTACTTC. Its protein product is CASSIRAEQYF.

The chain is built from TRBV28 and TRBJ1-1; D gene ambiguous. Trimming took off 5 bases at V and 4 bases at J, with 11 bases between the two ends. This CDR3 is 13 amino acids long. Germline V gives CDR1 MDHEN, CDR2 SYDVKM. The CDR3 loop reads CASSPTLLTEAFF. CDR3 bases: TGTGCCAGCAGTCCGACCTTACTCACTGAAGCTTTCTTT.

This clonotype was observed a handful of times. The V and J genes are TRBV7-2 and TRBJ2-1; no definite D call. This CDR3 has 13 amino acids. V was trimmed by 7 bases and J by 6 bases, leaving 13 bases between them. Germline V gene data show CDR1 as SGHTA and CDR2 as FQGNSA. The CDR3 bases are TGTGCCAGCACCTATCTGATGGGCAATGAGCAGTTCTTC. It is translated as CASTYLMGNEQFF.

V usage is TRBV7-6 and J usage is TRBJ1-1, with D uncertain. The CDR3 has 12 amino acids. V was trimmed by 3 bases and J by 8 bases, leaving 10 bases between them. Germline V gene data show CDR1 as SGHVS and CDR2 as FNYEAQ. The CDR3 nucleotides are TGTGCCAGCAGCTTCTACGGGAGCGAAGCTTTCTTT. This codes for CASSFYGSEAFF. Full variable domain (rest looked up from reference TRBV7-6 and TRBJ1-1): GAGVSQSPRYKVTKRGQDVALRCDPISGHVSLYWYRQALGQGPEFLTYFNYEAQQDKSGLPNDRFSAERPEGSISTLTIQRTEQRDSAMYRCASSFYGSEAFFGQGTRLTVV.

The gene calls are TRBV19 and TRBJ2-3; D unclear. This CDR3 has 12 amino acids. Trimming removed 7 bases at V and 2 bases at J, with 7 bases between. The V gene's germline CDR1 is LNHDA and CDR2 SQIVND (reference sequence). The CDR3 nucleotides are TGTGCCAGTACTTCATTCACAGATACGCAGTATTTT. This translates into CASTSFTDTQYF.

The CDR3: CASRYQGTGDYEQYF. The CDR3 nucleotides read TGTGCCAGCAGATATCAAGGGACAGGGGATTACGAGCAGTACTTC. The rearrangement uses TRBV6-5 and TRBJ2-7; 10 bases fit TRBD1. This CDR3 is 15 amino acids long. Trimming at V came to 6 bases and at J to 4 bases, leaving 9 bases not matched to a gene. Germline V gene data show CDR1 as MNHEY and CDR2 as SVGAGI.

This clonotype came up many times. The CDR3 here is CASSYSFPGSSGKNEQFF. The CDR3 nucleotides are TGTGCCAGCAGTTACTCGTTTCCGGGGTCTAGCGGGAAAAATGAGCAGTTCTTC. This chain uses TRBV6-2 or TRBV6-3 with TRBJ2-1, with 9 positions matching TRBD2. V trimming: 0 bases; J trimming: 7 bases; junction bases outside the gene matches: 13. Germline values: CDR1 MNHEY, CDR2 SVGEGT. The CDR3 totals 18 residues.

CDR3 protein: CASSSVEREKGNEQFF. The CDR3, as DNA: TGTGCCAGCAGCTCAGTAGAGCGGGAGAAGGGGAATGAGCAGTTCTTC. The gene calls are TRBV9 and TRBJ2-1; TRBD2 matches at 8 bases. With V trimmed by 4 bases and J by 7 bases, 13 bases remained unmatched. Germline lookup yields CDR1 SGDLS and CDR2 YYNGEE. The CDR3 has 16 residues.

The chain joins TRBV29-1 to TRBJ2-1, with D possibly matching TRBD2 (5 bases). The CDR3 contains 14 residues. CDR1 SQVTM and CDR2 ANQGSEA come from the germline V gene. The V and J ends lost 4 bases and 2 bases respectively, with 12 bases between them. CDR3 sequence reads: CSVAGSGTYNEQFF. The CDR3 nucleotides are TGCAGCGTTGCGGGGTCCGGAACCTACAATGAGCAGTTCTTC.

A few counts support this clonotype. The chain recombines TRBV6-2 or TRBV6-3 with TRBJ2-2; TRBD1 agrees at 7 bases. CDR1 and CDR2 from the germline V gene are MNHEY and SVGEGT. This CDR3 has 14 residues. Losses at the gene ends were 6 bases for V and 5 bases for J; bases not matched to a gene: 6. Written as DNA, the CDR3 is TGTGCCAGCAGCTCGACAGGGTCGACCGGGGAGCTGTTTTTT. Amino acid sequence: CASSSTGSTGELFF.

The chain links TRBV6-8 to TRBJ2-2, with D possibly TRBD2 on 7 matching bases. Germline CDR1 is MNHGY and CDR2 is SAAAGT. There are 13 residues in the CDR3. Trimming left V 4 bases short and J 15 bases short, with 18 bases between. The CDR3 sequence: CASSFGGPGMMFF. The CDR3 nucleotides are TGTGCCAGCAGTTTCGGGGGGCCCGGTATGATGTTTTTT.

In regard to this clonotype: One end of the junction varies from germline; a read error may be responsible. V and J are TRBV18 and TRBJ2-5; unclear D gene. CDR3 length: 14 residues. Germline-derived CDR1 and CDR2 are KGHSH and LQKENI. The CDR3 bases are TGTGCCAGCTCACAGGGTAATCGGCAAGGGACCCAGTACTTC. This encodes CASSQGNRQGTQYF. Using reference TRBV18 and TRBJ2-5 for the parts outside the CDR3, the full variable domain is NAGVMQNPRHLVRRRGQEARLRCSPMKGHSHVYWYRQLPEEGLKFMVYLQKENIIDESGMPKERFSAEFPKEGPSILRIQQVVRGDSAAYFCASSQGNRQGTQYFGPGTRLLVL.

CDR3 in DNA: TGTGCCAGCAGTTCCCCGGACCCACCCGAAGAGACCCAGTACTTC. Encoded protein: CASSSPDPPEETQYF. The chain recombines TRBV28 with TRBJ2-5; no firm D call. CDR1 and CDR2 (germline): MDHEN, SYDVKM. V gave up 4 bases and J gave up 3 bases, with 15 bases separating them. The CDR3 is 15 amino acids. The full variable domain, with the rest looked up from reference TRBV28 and TRBJ2-5, is DVKVTQSSRYLVKRTGEKVFLECVQDMDHENMFWYRQDPGLGLRLIYFSYDVKMKEKGDIPEGYSVSREKKERFSLILESASTNQTSMYLCASSSPDPPEETQYFGPGTRLLVL.

This clonotype was found many times. The V and J genes are TRBV7-2 and TRBJ2-3, with D perhaps matching TRBD1 or TRBD2 (5 bases each). This CDR3 is 12 amino acids long. Germline-derived CDR1 and CDR2 are SGHTA and FQGNSA. Deletions cut 7 bases from V and 4 bases from J, with 9 bases between. This CDR3 is CASKGTPDTQYF. For the CDR3, the DNA is TGTGCCAGCAAAGGGACGCCAGATACGCAGTATTTT.

V and J are TRBV20-1 and TRBJ1-5; unclear D gene. Germline V CDR1 and CDR2: DFQATT, SNEGSKA (reference sequence). V shed 4 bases and J shed 1 base, with 11 bases lying between them. This CDR3 is built from 14 residues. The CDR3 DNA reads as TGCAGTGCTAATGGTCGTACAAGCAATCAGCCCCAGCATTTT. This gives the protein CSANGRTSNQPQHF.

This clonotype was counted only a few times. The CDR3 sequence: CASSLGDSTDTQYF. CDR3 DNA: TGTGCCAGCAGTTTGGGCGACAGCACAGATACGCAGTATTTT. V gene TRBV28 combines with J gene TRBJ2-3; no definite D call. The CDR3 runs to 14 residues. From germline, CDR1 is MDHEN and CDR2 SYDVKM. V lost 3 bases and J 0 bases, leaving 7 bases between the germline ends.

The chain combines TRBV20-1 with TRBJ2-3, with 14 bases matching TRBD2. The germline CDR1 and CDR2 sequences are DFQATT and SNEGSKA (reference sequence). V was clipped by 3 bases and J by 6 bases; unmatched bases: 2. The CDR3 has 14 amino acids. The CDR3 DNA sequence: TGCAGTGCTAGCGGGACTAGCGGGAGCGATACGCAGTATTTT. Protein: CSASGTSGSDTQYF.

The rearrangement joins TRBV11-2 to TRBJ1-3; D uncertain. The V gene's germline CDR1 is SGHAT and CDR2 FQNNGV. Trimming shortened V by 5 bases and J by 2 bases, and 7 bases separated the two germline ends. CDR3 length: 13 residues. The CDR3 DNA reads TGTGCCAGCAGCCCACCCACTGGAAACACCATATATTTT. It yields the protein CASSPPTGNTIYF.

Remarks on this clonotype: One junction end does not reproduce the germline sequence, and a read error may be involved. The chain carries TRBV7-8 and TRBJ2-2, with TRBD2 matching 7 bases. This CDR3 comprises 17 residues. Germline values: CDR1 SGHVS, CDR2 FQNEAQ. In DNA, the CDR3 is TGTGTCAGCAGCTTAGCGCTTGTGGGAGGGGACACCGGGGAGCTGTTTTTT. Amino acid sequence: CVSSLALVGGDTGELFF.

In the case of this clonotype: A read error may explain this, as a much larger clone is one base away. The chain joins TRBV4-1 to TRBJ2-7; 7 bases are a match to TRBD1. The CDR3 has 15 residues. Germline values: CDR1 MGHRA, CDR2 YSYEKL. V lost 3 bases to trimming and J lost 2 bases; unmatched junction nucleotides: 7. The CDR3 coding sequence is TGCGCCAGCAGCCAGGGGACAGCGGAAACCTACGAGCAGTACTTC. As protein: CASSQGTAETYEQYF.

In this sample, this clonotype turned up many times. The V gene is TRBV7-2, the J gene TRBJ2-1; weak D call: TRBD2 (7 bases). The germline V and J ends were trimmed by 3 bases and 7 bases, with 16 bases remaining between them. Germline V gene lookup returns CDR1 SGHTA and CDR2 FQGNSA. CDR3 length equals 15 residues. In DNA form, the CDR3 reads TGTGCCAGCAGCTTTTGGGGGGGCCTGGGAAATGAGCAGTTCTTC. It encodes CASSFWGGLGNEQFF. The whole variable domain, filled in from reference TRBV7-2 and TRBJ2-1, reads GAGVSQSPSNKVTEKGKDVELRCDPISGHTALYWYRQSLGQGLEFLIYFQGNSAPDKSGLPSDRFSAERTGGSVSTLTIQRTQQEDSAVYLCASSFWGGLGNEQFFGPGTRLTVL.

Ten or more counts support this clonotype. This rearrangement joins TRBV7-6 to TRBJ1-2, with D perhaps TRBD1 (5 bases). CDR1 and CDR2 (germline): SGHVS, FNYEAQ. V was clipped by 0 bases and J by 3 bases, with 11 bases between them. The CDR3 covers 15 residues. CDR3 residues: CASSLAQEGHYGYTF. DNA for the CDR3: TGTGCCAGCAGCTTAGCACAGGAAGGGCACTATGGCTACACCTTC.

As concerns this clonotype: This clone may be a read error of a much larger clone one base away. This chain uses TRBV5-3 with TRBJ1-5, with D perhaps matching TRBD1 (5 bases). TRBV5-3 falls under the ORF class, with uncertain function. CDR3 length equals 15 residues. V shed 9 bases and J shed 5 bases, with 21 bases lying between them. The CDR3 DNA sequence: TGTGCCATCAGCAATCCGGGGCTGGGGGATCAGCCCCAGCATTTT. Translating gives CAISNPGLGDQPQHF.

This clonotype was seen ten or more times. The rearrangement joins TRBV7-6 to TRBJ2-3; 7 bases line up with TRBD2. Per the germline V gene, CDR1 is SGHVS and CDR2 is FNYEAQ. This CDR3 has 17 residues. V lost 1 base to trimming and J lost 0 bases; unmatched junction nucleotides: 7. CDR3 nucleotides: TGTGCCAGCAGCTTAGGAGAAGGCGGGAGTAGCACAGATACGCAGTATTTT. This gives the protein CASSLGEGGSSTDTQYF.

This chain uses TRBV12-3 or TRBV12-4 with TRBJ2-2, with 8 bases fitting TRBD1. The CDR3 runs 16 residues. The ends lost 7 bases at V and 2 bases at J; junction bases unmatched: 9. CDR3 sequence (DNA): TGTGCCAGCACCGTGGGACAGGTGATTAACACCGGGGAGCTGTTTTTT. It translates to CASTVGQVINTGELFF.

CDR3 nucleotide sequence: TGCAGTGCTACGTCCCCCGGCGGAAACACCATATATTTT. It specifies CSATSPGGNTIYF. V and J are TRBV20-1 and TRBJ1-3; D not certain. The germline V gene encodes CDR1 DFQATT and CDR2 SNEGSKA (reference sequence). The CDR3 runs 13 residues. Trimming took off 4 bases at V and 4 bases at J, with 11 bases between the two ends.

The table lists this clonotype with many counts. The chain is built from TRBV7-2 and TRBJ2-3; TRBD2 matches at 9 bases. V was pared by 4 bases and J by 3 bases, with 14 bases of the junction left unmatched. Germline CDR1 reads SGHTA; CDR2 reads FQGNSA. CDR3 length: 18 residues. As DNA, the CDR3 is TGTGCCAGCAGCTCAGCCCGGGTTAGTAGCGGGAGAACAGATACGCAGTATTTT. It translates to CASSSARVSSGRTDTQYF.

This clonotype was detected a few times. The gene calls are TRBV30 and TRBJ1-2, with no clear D. The germline gives CDR1 GTSNPN, CDR2 SVGIG (reference sequence). Trimming removed 4 bases at V and 6 bases at J, with 15 bases between. The CDR3 consists of 13 residues. The DNA of the CDR3 is TGTGCCTGGATGAGGTGGGGTATCGATGGCTACACCTTC. Its protein is CAWMRWGIDGYTF.